Below are 8 T cell receptor beta chains sequenced from a single sample in a study of blood T cell repertoires in COVID-19. Profiling relied on immunoSEQ multiplex PCR, and the TCRdb table lists in-frame clones only, not all of them. The sample includes about 210,000 clones, about 89% seen only once; the top ten take 4% to 5.5%. The sample consisted of peripheral blood. These receptors all come from a woman between 40 and 55 years old with acute or convalescent COVID-19.

A remark on this clone: One end of the junction is discordant with germline, which a read error may explain. The rearrangement joins TRBV6-5 to TRBJ1-2; no clear D gene. Germline V gene lookup returns CDR1 MNHEY and CDR2 SVGAGI. The CDR3 is 14 amino acids. The DNA for the CDR3 is TGTGCCAGCAGTGACTCCGGGGTCGACTATGGCTACACCTTC. As protein: CASSDSGVDYGYTF.

The V gene is TRBV5-1, the J gene TRBJ2-3; 10 bases map to TRBD2. CDR1 is SGHRS, CDR2 YFSETQ, per germline. The CDR3 sequence is 18 residues long. Trimming cost V 0 bases and J 3 bases; bases outside gene matches: 10. CDR3 DNA: TGCGCCAGCAGCTTGGGTTCTAGCGGGGGCCAGGGAACAGATACGCAGTATTTT. It yields the protein CASSLGSSGGQGTDTQYF.

This clone was picked up one time. This chain uses TRBV25-1 with TRBJ2-1, with 7 bases that match TRBD1. Germline values: CDR1 MGHDK, CDR2 SYGVNS. This CDR3 has 16 amino acids. Unmatched junction bases numbered 7, after V lost 3 bases and J lost 2 bases. In DNA, the CDR3 is TGTGCCAGCAGTGATTCATGGGGACAGACCTACAATGAGCAGTTCTTC. It encodes CASSDSWGQTYNEQFF.

This clone came up once. CDR3 protein: CASSPGQGTGNTIYF. The CDR3 coding sequence is TGTGCCAGCAGTCCGGGACAGGGGACTGGAAACACCATATATTTT. This rearrangement joins TRBV6-5 to TRBJ1-3; TRBD1 aligns across 10 bases. V dropped 5 bases and J dropped 2; count of bases not matched to a gene: 3. Germline V gene sequence: CDR1 MNHEY, CDR2 SVGAGI. This CDR3 region has 15 residues.

The chain is built from TRBV30 and TRBJ1-1; D unresolved. Germline lookup yields CDR1 GTSNPN and CDR2 SVGIG (reference sequence). V was shortened by 1 base and J by 1 base, with 10 bases between the two germline ends. This CDR3 comprises 14 residues. CDR3 DNA: TGTGCCTGGAGTGCCCATACACCGAACACTGAAGCTTTCTTT. Protein product: CAWSAHTPNTEAFF.

The chain carries TRBV5-6 and TRBJ2-5; TRBD1 matches at 8 bases. The CDR3 runs to 14 residues. CDR1 is SGHDT, CDR2 YYEEEE, per germline. With V trimmed by 3 bases and J by 3 bases, 4 bases remained unmatched. The CDR3 sequence: CASSYDRGEETQYF. DNA for the CDR3: TGTGCCAGCAGCTATGACAGGGGCGAAGAGACCCAGTACTTC. The whole variable domain, remainder taken from reference TRBV5-6 and TRBJ2-5, is DAGVTQSPTHLIKTRGQQVTLRCSPKSGHDTVSWYQQALGQGPQFIFQYYEEEERQRGNFPDRFSGHQFPNYSSELNVNALLLGDSALYLCASSYDRGEETQYFGPGTRLLVL.

The CDR3 DNA sequence: TGTGCCAGCAGTGACGGGACAGAGGGGACTGAAGCTTTCTTT. Translation: CASSDGTEGTEAFF. V gene TRBV6-4 combines with J gene TRBJ1-1; TRBD1 matches at 7 bases. This CDR3 region has 14 residues. J was trimmed by 5 bases and V by 2 bases; bases with no gene match: 5. Germline V gene sequence: CDR1 MRHNA, CDR2 SNTAGT.

This clone was picked up one time. The CDR3 coding sequence is TGCGCCAGCAGCGCGGGCGCACGGAGCTTAGATACGCAGTATTTT. It is translated as CASSAGARSLDTQYF. The J gene is TRBJ2-3, the V gene TRBV5-1; weak D call: TRBD2 (5 bases). Germline V lookup: CDR1 SGHRS, CDR2 YFSETQ. The CDR3 extends over 15 amino acids. V was shortened by 4 bases and J by 5 bases, with 17 bases between the two germline ends.